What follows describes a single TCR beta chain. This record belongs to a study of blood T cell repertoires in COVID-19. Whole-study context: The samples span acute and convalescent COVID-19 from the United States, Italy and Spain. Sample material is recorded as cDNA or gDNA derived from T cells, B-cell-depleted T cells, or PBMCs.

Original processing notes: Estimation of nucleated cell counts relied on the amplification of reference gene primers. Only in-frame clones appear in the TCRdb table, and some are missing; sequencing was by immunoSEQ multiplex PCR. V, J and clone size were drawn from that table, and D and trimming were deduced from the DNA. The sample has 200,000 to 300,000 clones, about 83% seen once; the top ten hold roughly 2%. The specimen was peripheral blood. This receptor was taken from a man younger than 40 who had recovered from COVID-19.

CDR3 coding DNA: TGCAGCGTTGCGACTAGGAAGGGCGAGCAGTACTTC. Its translation is CSVATRKGEQYF. The rearrangement links TRBV29-1 to TRBJ2-7, with D possibly being TRBD2 (6 bases). V lost 4 bases to trimming and J lost 6 bases, with 13 bases between them. The V gene's germline CDR1 is SQVTM and CDR2 ANQGSEA. This CDR3 contains 12 residues.